The present T cell receptor beta chain was sequenced within a study of T cell repertoires in cytomegalovirus infection. Study context: Newly reported HLA-C-restricted and thoroughly characterized HLA-B-restricted CMV epitopes were employed. Evidence of both CMV infection and a matching HLA type came from public TCR beta signatures. Findings and limits, study-wide: What dominated the ex vivo response were HLA-C-restricted CMV-specific TCR beta clonotypes. Cumulative frequency (of public TCR beta family members) identified carriers of CMV plus the relevant HLA.

The junction had 2 bases not matched to a gene; V was cut back by 9 bases and J by 2 bases. The germline V gene has CDR1 SNHLY and CDR2 FYNNEI. The CDR3 consists of 13 residues. TCRdb analysed the reads with MiXCR anew, one entry per CDR3 protein. This sample has fewer than 1,000,000 distinct CDR3 sequences, with around 32% found just once. As to this clonotype: Its antigen is unknown.

The sequenced sample was cultured CD8+ T cells from PBMCs, obtained from culture after CMV antigen stimulation. The chain combines TRBV2 with TRBJ2-7; 12 bases are shared with TRBD2. This clonotype was obtained from a human donor in good health (CMV status not recorded). Some clones in this sample may be carry-over from other donors' samples. The CDR3 region has the DNA TGTGCCAGTCGACTAGCGGGGGCCTACGAGCAGTACGTC. This encodes CASRLAGAYEQYV.